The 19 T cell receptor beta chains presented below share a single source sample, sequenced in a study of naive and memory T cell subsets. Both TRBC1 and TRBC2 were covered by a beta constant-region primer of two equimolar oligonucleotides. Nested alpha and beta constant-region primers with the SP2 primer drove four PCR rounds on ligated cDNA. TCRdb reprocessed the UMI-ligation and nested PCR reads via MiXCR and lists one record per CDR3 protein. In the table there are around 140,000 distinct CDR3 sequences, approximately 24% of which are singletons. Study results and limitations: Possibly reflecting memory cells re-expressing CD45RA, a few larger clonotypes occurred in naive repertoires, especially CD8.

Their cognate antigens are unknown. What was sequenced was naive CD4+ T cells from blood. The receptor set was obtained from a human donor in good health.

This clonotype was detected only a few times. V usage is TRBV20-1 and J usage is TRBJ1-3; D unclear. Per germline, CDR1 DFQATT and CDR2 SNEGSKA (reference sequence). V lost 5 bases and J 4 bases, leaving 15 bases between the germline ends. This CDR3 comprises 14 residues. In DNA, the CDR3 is TGCAGTGCTCAATACAATGCAGGAGGAAACACCATATATTTT. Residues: CSAQYNAGGNTIYF.

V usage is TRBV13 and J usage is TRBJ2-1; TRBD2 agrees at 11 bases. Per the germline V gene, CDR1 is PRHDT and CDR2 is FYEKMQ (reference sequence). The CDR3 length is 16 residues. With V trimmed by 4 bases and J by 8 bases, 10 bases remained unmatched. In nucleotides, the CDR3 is TGTGCCAGCAGCTCGATTGCGGGACTAGCGGTACATGAGCAGTTCTTC. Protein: CASSSIAGLAVHEQFF.

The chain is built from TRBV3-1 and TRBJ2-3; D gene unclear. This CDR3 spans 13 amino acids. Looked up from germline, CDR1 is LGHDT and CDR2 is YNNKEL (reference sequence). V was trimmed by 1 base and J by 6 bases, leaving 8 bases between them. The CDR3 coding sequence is TGTGCCAGCAGCCAAGTTGGTCAGGATACGCAGTATTTT. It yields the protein CASSQVGQDTQYF.

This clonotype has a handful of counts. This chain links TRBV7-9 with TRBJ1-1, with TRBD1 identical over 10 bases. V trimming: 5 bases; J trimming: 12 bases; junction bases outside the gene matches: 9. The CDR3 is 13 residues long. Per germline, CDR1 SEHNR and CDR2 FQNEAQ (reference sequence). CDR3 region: CASSQTGGQTTFF. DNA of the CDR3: TGTGCCAGCAGCCAGACAGGGGGCCAGACTACTTTCTTT.

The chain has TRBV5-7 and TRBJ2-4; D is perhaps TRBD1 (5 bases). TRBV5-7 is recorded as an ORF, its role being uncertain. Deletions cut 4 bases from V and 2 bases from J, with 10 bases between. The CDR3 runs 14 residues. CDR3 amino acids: CASSPVGPKNIQYF. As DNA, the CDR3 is TGTGCCAGCAGCCCAGTGGGGCCCAAAAACATTCAGTACTTC.

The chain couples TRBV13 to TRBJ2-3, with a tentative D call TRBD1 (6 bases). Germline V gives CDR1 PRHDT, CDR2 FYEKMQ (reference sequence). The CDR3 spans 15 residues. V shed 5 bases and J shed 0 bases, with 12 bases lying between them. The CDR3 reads CASSPNRVSTDTQYF. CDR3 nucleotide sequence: TGTGCCAGCAGCCCTAACAGGGTTAGCACAGATACGCAGTATTTT.

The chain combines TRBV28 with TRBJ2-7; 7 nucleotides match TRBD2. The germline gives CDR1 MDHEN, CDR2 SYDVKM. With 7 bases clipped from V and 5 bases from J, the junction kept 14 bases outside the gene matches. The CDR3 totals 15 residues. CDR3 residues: CASTPPGLAAHEQYF. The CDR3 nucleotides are TGTGCCAGCACCCCGCCAGGGCTAGCGGCCCACGAGCAGTACTTC.

The CDR3 here is CASSLRFYEQYF. CDR3 DNA: TGTGCCAGCAGCTTACGGTTTTACGAGCAGTACTTC. The chain carries TRBV7-8 and TRBJ2-7, with D hard to call. The CDR3 loop spans 12 amino acids. V was trimmed by 2 bases and J by 4 bases, leaving 6 bases between them. Looked up from germline, CDR1 is SGHVS and CDR2 is FQNEAQ.

The chain's CDR3 is CASSSGRGITDTQYF. The DNA of the CDR3 is TGCGCCAGCAGCTCCGGACGGGGAATCACAGATACGCAGTATTTT. The chain couples TRBV5-1 to TRBJ2-3; TRBD2 might be the D (5 bases). CDR1 is SGHRS, CDR2 YFSETQ, per germline. This CDR3 spans 15 amino acids. Trimming left V 3 bases short and J 2 bases short, with 13 bases between.

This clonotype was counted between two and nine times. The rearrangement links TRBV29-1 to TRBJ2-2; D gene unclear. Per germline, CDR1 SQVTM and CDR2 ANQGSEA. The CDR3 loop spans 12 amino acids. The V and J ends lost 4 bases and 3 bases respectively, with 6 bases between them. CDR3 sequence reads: CSVAGDTGELFF. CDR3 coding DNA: TGCAGCGTTGCTGGGGACACCGGGGAGCTGTTTTTT.

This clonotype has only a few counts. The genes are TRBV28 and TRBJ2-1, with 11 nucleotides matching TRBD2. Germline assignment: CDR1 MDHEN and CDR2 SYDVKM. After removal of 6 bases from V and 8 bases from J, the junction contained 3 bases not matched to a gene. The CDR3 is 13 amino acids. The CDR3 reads CASRASGRYEQFF. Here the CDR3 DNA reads TGTGCCAGCAGGGCTAGCGGGAGGTATGAGCAGTTCTTC.

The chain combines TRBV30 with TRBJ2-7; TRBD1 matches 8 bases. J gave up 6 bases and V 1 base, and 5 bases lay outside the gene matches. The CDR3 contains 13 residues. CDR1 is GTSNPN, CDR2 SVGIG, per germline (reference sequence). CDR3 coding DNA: TGTGCCTGGAGTGCCGGGACAGGTAGCGAGCAGTACTTC. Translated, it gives CAWSAGTGSEQYF.

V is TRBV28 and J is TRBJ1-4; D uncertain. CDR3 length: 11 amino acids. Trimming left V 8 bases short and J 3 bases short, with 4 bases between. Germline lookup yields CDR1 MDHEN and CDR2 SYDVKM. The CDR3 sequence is CASGPNEKLFF. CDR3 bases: TGTGCCAGCGGACCTAATGAAAAACTGTTTTTT.

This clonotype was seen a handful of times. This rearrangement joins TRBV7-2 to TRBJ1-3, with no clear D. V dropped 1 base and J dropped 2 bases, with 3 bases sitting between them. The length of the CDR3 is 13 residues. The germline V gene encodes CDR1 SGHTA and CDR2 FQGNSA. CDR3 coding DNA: TGTGCCAGCAGCTTAGAGCCTGGAAACACCATATATTTT. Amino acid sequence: CASSLEPGNTIYF.

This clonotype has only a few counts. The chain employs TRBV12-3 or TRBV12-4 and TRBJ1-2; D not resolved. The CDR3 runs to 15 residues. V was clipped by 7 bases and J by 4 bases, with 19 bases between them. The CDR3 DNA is TGTGCCAGCACTAGAAGGGCCAAAGGGATCTATGGCTACACCTTC. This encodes CASTRRAKGIYGYTF.

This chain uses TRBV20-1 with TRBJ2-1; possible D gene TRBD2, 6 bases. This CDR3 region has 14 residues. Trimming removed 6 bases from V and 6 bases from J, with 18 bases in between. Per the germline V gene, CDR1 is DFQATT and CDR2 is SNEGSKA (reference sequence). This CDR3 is CSAQRDSRSNEQFF. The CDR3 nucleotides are TGCAGTGCGCAACGGGACTCTCGAAGCAATGAGCAGTTCTTC.

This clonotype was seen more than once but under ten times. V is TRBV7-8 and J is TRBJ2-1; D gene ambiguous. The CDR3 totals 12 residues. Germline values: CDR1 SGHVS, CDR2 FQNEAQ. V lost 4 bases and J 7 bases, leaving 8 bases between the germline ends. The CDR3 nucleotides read TGTGCCAGCAGCTCCGTGCCTAATGAGCAGTTCTTC. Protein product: CASSSVPNEQFF.

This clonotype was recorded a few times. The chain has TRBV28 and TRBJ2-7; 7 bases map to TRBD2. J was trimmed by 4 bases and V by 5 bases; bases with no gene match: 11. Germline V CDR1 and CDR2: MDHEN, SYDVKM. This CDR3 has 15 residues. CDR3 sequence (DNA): TGTGCCAGCAGTCACCCTAGCGGAACTCCTTACGAGCAGTACTTC. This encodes CASSHPSGTPYEQYF.

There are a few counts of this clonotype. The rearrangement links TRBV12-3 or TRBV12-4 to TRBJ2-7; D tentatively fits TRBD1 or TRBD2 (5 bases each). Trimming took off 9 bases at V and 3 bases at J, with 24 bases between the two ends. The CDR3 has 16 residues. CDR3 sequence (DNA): TGTGCCAGTTCCTCCCCCGGGGCGAAGAATCTCTACGAGCAGTACTTC. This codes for CASSSPGAKNLYEQYF.